The 18 T cell receptor beta chains in this list originate from one sample, sequenced in a study of lymphopenia after photon versus proton radiotherapy (dated by TCRdb to between 2017 and 2020). Receptor libraries were prepared by the immunoSEQ multiplex PCR assay. Entries here come from immuneACCESS through TCRdb and include only in-frame sequences with V and J called. Some clones fail to appear in such tables; in the studies checked, an unresolved V gene covers under half of the shortfall, and the cause of the remainder is unknown. Present in this sample are more than 80,000 clones, 80% to 90% of which were seen just once. The ten largest clones represent over 1.3% of the sample. The sequenced sample was peripheral blood, obtained from a patient treated with proton-based radiotherapy. Receptors originate from a man in his sixties with pancreatic cancer.

The V call is TRBV7-8, the J call TRBJ2-7; D is perhaps TRBD2 (6 bases). Trimming took off 3 bases at V and 5 bases at J, with 14 bases between the two ends. The CDR3 spans 14 residues. CDR1 and CDR2 (germline): SGHVS, FQNEAQ. CDR3 sequence reads: CASSFNWRDHEQYF. In DNA form, the CDR3 reads TGTGCCAGCAGCTTTAACTGGCGGGACCACGAGCAGTACTTC. The full variable domain, in which reference TRBV7-8 and TRBJ2-7 provide the parts outside the CDR3, is GAGVSQSPRYKVAKRGQDVALRCDPISGHVSLFWYQQALGQGPEFLTYFQNEAQLDKSGLPSDRFFAERPEGSVSTLKIQRTQQEDSAVYLCASSFNWRDHEQYFGPGTRLTVT.

This clone was observed a few times. This chain connects TRBV10-3 to TRBJ2-1; 7 nucleotides line up with TRBD1. The germline V gene has CDR1 ENHRY and CDR2 SYGVKD. This CDR3 has 15 amino acids. V was pared by 0 bases and J by 4 bases, with 3 bases of the junction left unmatched. CDR3 nucleotides: TGTGCCATCAGTGAGTCAGGGGGCGGTTACAATGAGCAGTTCTTC. Its translation is CAISESGGGYNEQFF.

This rearrangement joins TRBV6-6 to TRBJ1-1, with 10 bases matching TRBD1. Unmatched junction bases numbered 9, after V lost 6 bases and J lost 11 bases. This CDR3 is built from 13 residues. CDR1 MNHNY and CDR2 SVGAGI come from the germline V gene (reference sequence). CDR3 loop: CASRLGQGERAFF. The CDR3 nucleotides are TGTGCCAGCAGACTCGGACAGGGGGAAAGGGCTTTCTTT.

The V call is TRBV2, the J call TRBJ2-2, with 10 positions matching TRBD1. Losses at the gene ends were 6 bases for V and 1 base for J; bases not matched to a gene: 2. Germline lookup yields CDR1 SNHLY and CDR2 FYNNEI. The CDR3 is made up of 15 amino acids. The CDR3: CASRGQGLNTGELFF. The DNA for the CDR3 is TGTGCCAGCAGGGGACAGGGGTTGAACACCGGGGAGCTGTTTTTT.

J is TRBJ1-1 and V is TRBV2, with 8 bases that match TRBD1. There are 15 residues in the CDR3. V dropped 5 bases and J dropped 0; count of bases not matched to a gene: 5. The germline gives CDR1 SNHLY, CDR2 FYNNEI. CDR3 in amino acids: CASSLHRGMNTEAFF. The CDR3 DNA reads as TGTGCCAGCAGTCTCCACAGGGGGATGAACACTGAAGCTTTCTTT. The whole variable domain, remainder taken from reference TRBV2 and TRBJ1-1, is EPEVTQTPSHQVTQMGQEVILRCVPISNHLYFYWYRQILGQKVEFLVSFYNNEISEKSEIFDDQFSVERPDGSNFTLKIRSTKLEDSAMYFCASSLHRGMNTEAFFGQGTRLTVV.

The chain recombines TRBV6-5 with TRBJ1-2; D gene uncertain. V lost 0 bases and J lost 10, with 9 bases in between. The CDR3 consists of 12 residues. Germline V gene lookup returns CDR1 MNHEY and CDR2 SVGAGI. CDR3 DNA: TGTGCCAGCAGTTACTCGTCCGGTAACTACACCTTC. As protein: CASSYSSGNYTF.

V usage is TRBV5-1 and J usage is TRBJ2-7; 9 nucleotides line up with TRBD2. The CDR3 has 16 residues. Germline trimming cut 1 base from V and 6 bases from J; bases unmatched to any gene: 11. Germline V lookup: CDR1 SGHRS, CDR2 YFSETQ. CDR3 loop: CASSLHPSGTSGEQYF. Here the CDR3 DNA reads TGCGCCAGCAGCTTGCATCCTAGCGGGACGTCAGGCGAGCAGTACTTC.

The table lists this clone with a count of one. The gene calls are TRBV19 and TRBJ2-2; D is perhaps TRBD1 or TRBD2 (5 bases each). V lost 6 bases and J lost 3, with 8 bases in between. This CDR3 spans 13 amino acids. CDR1 LNHDA and CDR2 SQIVND come from the germline V gene (reference sequence). The CDR3 spells CASRGTDTGELFF. Here the CDR3 DNA reads TGTGCCAGTAGGGGGACCGACACCGGGGAGCTGTTTTTT.

V usage is TRBV19 and J usage is TRBJ1-1, with D tentatively TRBD1 (6 bases). The CDR3 is 13 residues long. V lost 3 bases to trimming and J lost 5 bases, with 10 bases between them. Germline V gene sequence: CDR1 LNHDA, CDR2 SQIVND (reference sequence). The CDR3 reads CASSIPRGTEAFF. The DNA for the CDR3 is TGTGCCAGTAGTATCCCCAGGGGAACTGAAGCTTTCTTT.

The rearrangement links TRBV2 to TRBJ2-7, with D uncertain. Trimming pared 7 bases from V and 5 bases from J, leaving 15 bases between. Germline CDR1 SNHLY, CDR2 FYNNEI. This CDR3 contains 13 residues. The CDR3 here is CASIYLQPNEQYF. For the CDR3, the DNA is TGTGCCAGCATATATTTACAGCCAAACGAGCAGTACTTC. The whole variable domain, filled in from reference TRBV2 and TRBJ2-7, reads EPEVTQTPSHQVTQMGQEVILRCVPISNHLYFYWYRQILGQKVEFLVSFYNNEISEKSEIFDDQFSVERPDGSNFTLKIRSTKLEDSAMYFCASIYLQPNEQYFGPGTRLTVT.

The chain employs TRBV28 and TRBJ1-2; no firm D call. Germline V lookup: CDR1 MDHEN, CDR2 SYDVKM. The V end lost 2 bases, the J end lost 2 bases, and 9 bases lay between the germline ends. This CDR3 comprises 14 residues. CDR3 region: CASSLKGKNYGYTF. The DNA of the CDR3 is TGTGCCAGCAGTTTAAAGGGCAAGAACTATGGCTACACCTTC.

This sequence joins TRBV11-3 and TRBJ2-7, with D uncertain. CDR3 length: 13 residues. Deletions cut 5 bases from V and 6 bases from J, with 14 bases between. In germline, CDR1 is SGHNT, CDR2 YENEEA. CDR3 nucleotides: TGTGCCAGCAGCCTCGCGTCCGGGTTCGAGCAGTACTTC. The encoded protein is CASSLASGFEQYF.

The genes are TRBV2 and TRBJ2-6; maybe TRBD2 (5 bases). V lost 2 bases and J 4 bases, leaving 9 bases between the germline ends. This CDR3 has 15 residues. Germline CDR1 reads SNHLY; CDR2 reads FYNNEI. The CDR3 reads CASSESGFGANVLTF. The CDR3 DNA sequence: TGTGCCAGCAGTGAATCGGGGTTCGGGGCCAACGTCCTGACTTTC.

This chain links TRBV28 with TRBJ1-4; perhaps TRBD1 as D (6 bases). Trimming removed 3 bases at V and 8 bases at J, with 16 bases between. The CDR3 totals 15 residues. The V gene's germline CDR1 is MDHEN and CDR2 SYDVKM. For the CDR3, the DNA is TGTGCCAGCAGTTTTCCCCGCGGGGGGCTAGAAAAACTGTTTTTT. Translating it yields CASSFPRGGLEKLFF.

The CDR3 DNA reads TGTGCCAGCAGTGAAGGACAGGGAAACGAGCAGTACTTC. It specifies CASSEGQGNEQYF. This chain uses TRBV6-1 with TRBJ2-7; 7 bases align to TRBD1. This CDR3 comprises 13 residues. Per the germline V gene, CDR1 is MNHNS and CDR2 is SASEGT. V lost 1 base and J lost 5; bases outside the gene matches: 2.

This sequence joins TRBV7-9 and TRBJ1-1; D remains unclear. The V end lost 6 bases, the J end lost 1 base, and 24 bases lay between the germline ends. The germline CDR1 and CDR2 sequences are SEHNR and FQNEAQ (reference sequence). This CDR3 has 18 amino acids. The CDR3 DNA reads TGTGCCAGCAGTTCTACACTTAGGGTAAAGGTTCCGAACACTGAAGCTTTCTTT. Translation: CASSSTLRVKVPNTEAFF.

The chain joins TRBV25-1 to TRBJ2-2; perhaps TRBD1 as D (6 bases). V was pared by 7 bases and J by 6 bases, with 9 bases between. Germline lookup yields CDR1 MGHDK and CDR2 SYGVNS. This CDR3 region has 12 residues. CDR3 bases: TGTGCCAGCAAATGGACAGCCGGGGAGCTGTTTTTT. As protein: CASKWTAGELFF.

The chain joins TRBV18 to TRBJ2-7; no clear D gene. The length of the CDR3 is 11 residues. V was shortened by 2 bases and J by 3 bases, with 2 bases between the two germline ends. Germline V gene data show CDR1 as KGHSH and CDR2 as LQKENI. The CDR3 reads CASSPNYEQYF. In DNA, the CDR3 is TGTGCCAGCTCACCAAACTACGAGCAGTACTTC. The full variable domain, in which reference TRBV18 and TRBJ2-7 provide the parts outside the CDR3, is NAGVMQNPRHLVRRRGQEARLRCSPMKGHSHVYWYRQLPEEGLKFMVYLQKENIIDESGMPKERFSAEFPKEGPSILRIQQVVRGDSAAYFCASSPNYEQYFGPGTRLTVT.